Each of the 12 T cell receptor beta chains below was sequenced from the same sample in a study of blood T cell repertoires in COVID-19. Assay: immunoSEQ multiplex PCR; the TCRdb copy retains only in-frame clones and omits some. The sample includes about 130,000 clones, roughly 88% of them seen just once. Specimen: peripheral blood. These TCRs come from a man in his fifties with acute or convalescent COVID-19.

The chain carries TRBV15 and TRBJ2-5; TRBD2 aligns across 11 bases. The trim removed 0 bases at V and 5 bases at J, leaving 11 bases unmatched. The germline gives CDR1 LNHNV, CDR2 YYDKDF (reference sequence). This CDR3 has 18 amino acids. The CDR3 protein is CATSRDRRSGRAFETQYF. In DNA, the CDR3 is TGTGCCACCAGCAGAGATCGGCGTAGCGGGAGGGCCTTTGAGACCCAGTACTTC.

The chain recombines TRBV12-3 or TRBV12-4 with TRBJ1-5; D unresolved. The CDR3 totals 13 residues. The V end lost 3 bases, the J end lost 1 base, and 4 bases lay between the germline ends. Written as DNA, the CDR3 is TGTGCCAGCAGTTTGAGAAGCAATCAGCCCCAGCATTTT. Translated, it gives CASSLRSNQPQHF.

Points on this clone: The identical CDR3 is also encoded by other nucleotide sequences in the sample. DNA for the CDR3: TGTGCCAGCAGTTTTGGGGACAGGTTCACCGGGGAGCTGTTTTTT. Translating it yields CASSFGDRFTGELFF. This rearrangement joins TRBV27 to TRBJ2-2, with 8 bases lining up with TRBD1. CDR1 and CDR2 (germline): MNHEY, SMNVEV (reference sequence). The CDR3 contains 15 residues. V lost 3 bases, J lost 4 bases, and 4 bases stayed unmatched.

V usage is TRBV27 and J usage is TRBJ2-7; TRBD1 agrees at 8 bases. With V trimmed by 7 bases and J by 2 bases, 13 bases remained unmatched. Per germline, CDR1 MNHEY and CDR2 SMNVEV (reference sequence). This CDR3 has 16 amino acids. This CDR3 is CASTTPRTGNTYEQYF. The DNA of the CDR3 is TGTGCCAGCACCACCCCTCGGACAGGGAATACCTACGAGCAGTACTTC.

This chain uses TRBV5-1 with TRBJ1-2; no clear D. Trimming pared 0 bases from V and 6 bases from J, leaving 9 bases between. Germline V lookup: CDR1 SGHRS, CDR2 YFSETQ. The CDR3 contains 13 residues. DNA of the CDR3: TGCGCCAGCAGCTTGGCGGGGAAAGATGGCTACACCTTC. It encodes CASSLAGKDGYTF.

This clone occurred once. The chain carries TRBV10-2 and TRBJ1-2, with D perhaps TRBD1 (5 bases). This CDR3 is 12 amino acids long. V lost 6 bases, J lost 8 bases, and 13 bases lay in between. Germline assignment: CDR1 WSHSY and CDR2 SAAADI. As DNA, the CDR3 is TGCGCCAGCAGGGCAGGGCTGTTGGGCTACACCTTC. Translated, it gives CASRAGLLGYTF.

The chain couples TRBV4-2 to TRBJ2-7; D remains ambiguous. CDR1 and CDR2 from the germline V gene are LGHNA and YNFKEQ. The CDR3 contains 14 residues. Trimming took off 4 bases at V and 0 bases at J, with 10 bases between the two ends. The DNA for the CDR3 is TGTGCCAGCAGCCCCCGCGGAACCTCCTACGAGCAGTACTTC. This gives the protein CASSPRGTSYEQYF.

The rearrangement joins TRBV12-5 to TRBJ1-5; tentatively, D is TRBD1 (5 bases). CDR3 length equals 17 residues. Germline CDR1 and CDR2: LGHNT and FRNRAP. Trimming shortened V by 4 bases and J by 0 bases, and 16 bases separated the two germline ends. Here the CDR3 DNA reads TGTGCTAGTGGTTCAGGGCTAAGACCTTTTAGCAATCAGCCCCAGCATTTT. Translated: CASGSGLRPFSNQPQHF.

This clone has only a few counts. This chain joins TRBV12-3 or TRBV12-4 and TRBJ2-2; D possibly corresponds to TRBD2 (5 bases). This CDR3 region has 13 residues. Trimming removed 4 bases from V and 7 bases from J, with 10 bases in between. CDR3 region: CASSSDAGGELFF. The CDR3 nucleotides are TGTGCCAGCAGTTCCGATGCGGGCGGGGAGCTGTTTTTT.

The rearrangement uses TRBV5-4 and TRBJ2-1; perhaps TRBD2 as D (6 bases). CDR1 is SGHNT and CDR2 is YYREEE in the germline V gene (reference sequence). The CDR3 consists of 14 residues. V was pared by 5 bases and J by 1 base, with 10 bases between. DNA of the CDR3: TGTGCCAGCAGGTTTAGCGGTTCCTACAATGAGCAGTTCTTC. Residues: CASRFSGSYNEQFF.

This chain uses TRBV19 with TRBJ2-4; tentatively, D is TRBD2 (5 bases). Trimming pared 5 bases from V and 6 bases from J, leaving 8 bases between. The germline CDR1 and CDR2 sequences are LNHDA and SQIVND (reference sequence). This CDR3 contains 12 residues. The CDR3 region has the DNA TGTGCCAGTAGTGAACTAGTAAACATTCAGTACTTC. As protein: CASSELVNIQYF. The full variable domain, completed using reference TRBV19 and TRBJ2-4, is DGGITQSPKYLFRKEGQNVTLSCEQNLNHDAMYWYRQDPGQGLRLIYYSQIVNDFQKGDIAEGYSVSREKKESFPLTVTSAQKNPTAFYLCASSELVNIQYFGAGTRLSVL.

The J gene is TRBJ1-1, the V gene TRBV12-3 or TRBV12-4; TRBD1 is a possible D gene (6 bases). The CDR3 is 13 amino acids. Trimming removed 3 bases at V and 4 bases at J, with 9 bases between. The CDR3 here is CASSFRQVTEAFF. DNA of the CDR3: TGTGCCAGCAGTTTTAGACAGGTCACTGAAGCTTTCTTT.